The 9 T cell receptor beta chains below all came from one sample that was sequenced in a study of molecular identifiers for immune sequencing clone quantification. From the PCR reads, TCRdb called clonotypes with MiXCR, one entry per CDR3 protein. The data show over 600,000 distinct CDR3 sequences, approximately 20% seen once. The sample comprised naive CD8+ T cells from blood, with Jurkat cell RNA spiked in. Subset of the sample: FACS-sorted CD8+CD4-CCR7+CD45RA+ naive T cells. Receptors were obtained from a human donor in good health. Some libraries in this study had Jurkat cell RNA spiked in.

On this clonotype itself: This sequence may be a read error, since a much larger clone differs from it by one base. This chain links TRBV10-3 with TRBJ2-7; 7 nucleotides agree with TRBD2. Germline CDR1 reads ENHRY; CDR2 reads SYGVKD. The J segment lost 4 bases and the V segment lost 3 bases, leaving 6 bases of the junction unmatched. The CDR3 has 14 amino acids. The CDR3 region has the DNA TGTGCCATCAGTGATCAGAGGCGGGGGTACGAGCAGTACTTC. It codes for CAISDQRRGYEQYF.

About this clonotype itself: This could be a read error, since a much larger clone is one nucleotide away. The chain links TRBV27 to TRBJ1-4; a weak D match, TRBD1 (5 bases). Germline V lookup: CDR1 MNHEY, CDR2 SMNVEV (reference sequence). The CDR3 length is 15 residues. Written as DNA, the CDR3 is TGTGCCAGCAGTTTGGGGGTTGCAACTAATGAAAAACTGGTTTTT. Translating it yields CASSLGVATNEKLVF.

This clonotype was seen repeatedly, ten times or more. The chain has TRBV28 and TRBJ1-2; weak D call: TRBD1 (6 bases). Germline V lookup: CDR1 MDHEN, CDR2 SYDVKM. Trimming stripped 5 bases from V and 4 bases from J, with 11 bases between. This CDR3 is 13 amino acids long. The CDR3 DNA is TGTGCCAGCAGTAACCGGGACACCTATGGCTACACCTTC. As protein: CASSNRDTYGYTF.

Turning to this clonotype: The CDR3 does not close with the conserved phenylalanine or tryptophan, likely indicating a read error. The chain recombines TRBV13 with TRBJ1-1, with D unresolved. V lost 5 bases, J lost 0 bases, and 13 bases lay in between. In germline, CDR1 is PRHDT, CDR2 FYEKMQ (reference sequence). CDR3 size: 15 residues. In nucleotides, the CDR3 is TGTGCCAGCAGCGCTACTCGGAGTCTGAACACTGAAGCTTTCCTT. This codes for CASSATRSLNTEAFL.

This clonotype has only a few counts. The chain couples TRBV12-3 or TRBV12-4 to TRBJ2-2; D may be TRBD1 (5 bases). The CDR3 has 14 amino acids. Between the trimmed V and J ends, which lost 1 base and 3 bases, there was a span of 6 bases. CDR3 sequence reads: CASSLGGDTGELFF. The CDR3 nucleotides read TGTGCCAGCAGTTTAGGGGGCGACACCGGGGAGCTGTTTTTT.

The count of this clonotype is one. The rearrangement uses TRBV27 and TRBJ1-2; unclear D gene. The CDR3 runs to 13 residues. V lost 4 bases to trimming and J lost 4 bases, with 10 bases between them. Per the germline V gene, CDR1 is MNHEY and CDR2 is SMNVEV (reference sequence). The CDR3 protein is CASSWRLSYGYTF. The CDR3 bases are TGTGCCAGCAGTTGGAGGTTAAGCTATGGCTACACCTTC.

Concerning this clonotype itself: Possible read error: a much larger clone is one base away. This chain joins TRBV4-3 and TRBJ2-7; TRBD2 might be the D (5 bases). Germline-derived CDR1 and CDR2 are LGHNA and YSLEER. The ends were cut back, 0 bases at V and 4 bases at J, with 13 bases in the middle. The CDR3 is 15 residues long. The CDR3 sequence is CASSQDRQEVYEQYF. DNA of the CDR3: TGCGCCAGCAGCCAAGATAGGCAGGAGGTATACGAGCAGTACTTC.

Of note for this clonotype: A much larger clone lies one base from this, so it may be a read error. V usage is TRBV19 and J usage is TRBJ1-4, with a possible D match to TRBD1 (6 bases). This CDR3 comprises 16 residues. Germline assignment: CDR1 LNHDA and CDR2 SQIVND (reference sequence). The CDR3 loop reads CASGEQGFLPNGKLFF. The CDR3 DNA follows: TGTGCCTCCGGGGAACAGGGTTTTTTACCTAATGGAAAACTGTTTTTT.

This clonotype was counted many times. This chain links TRBV12-3 or TRBV12-4 with TRBJ1-5; D unclear. V was shortened by 3 bases and J by 7 bases, with 7 bases between the two germline ends. This CDR3 has 12 residues. CDR3 sequence: CASSLVGQPQHF. CDR3 sequence (DNA): TGTGCCAGCAGTTTGGTTGGGCAGCCCCAGCATTTT.